These 14 T cell receptor beta chains originate from one sample sequenced in a study of molecular identifiers for immune sequencing clone quantification. TCRdb fed the PCR reads into MiXCR, producing one record per CDR3 protein. The table lists about 640,000 distinct CDR3 sequences, about 20% of them singletons. Sequencing used naive CD8+ T cells from blood, with Jurkat cell RNA spiked in. Subset noted: FACS-sorted CD8+CD4-CCR7+CD45RA+ naive T cells. Receptors originate from a human donor in good health. Some libraries in this study had Jurkat cell RNA spiked in.

This clonotype showed up many times. The genes are TRBV10-3 and TRBJ2-3; a weak D match, TRBD1 (6 bases). Trimming stripped 5 bases from V and 4 bases from J, with 13 bases between. Germline V lookup: CDR1 ENHRY, CDR2 SYGVKD. There are 14 residues in the CDR3. CDR3 DNA sequence: TGTGCCATCAGTACCCAGGGGTTAGCAGATACGCAGTATTTT. It yields the protein CAISTQGLADTQYF.

This clonotype was recorded many times. The J gene is TRBJ1-1, the V gene TRBV30; 9 positions match TRBD1. This CDR3 is 15 amino acids long. The trim removed 2 bases at V and 5 bases at J, leaving 9 bases unmatched. CDR1 is GTSNPN, CDR2 SVGIG, per germline (reference sequence). DNA of the CDR3: TGTGCCTGGAGTCCAACCGCCGGGACAGGGACTGAAGCTTTCTTT. The encoded protein is CAWSPTAGTGTEAFF.

This clonotype came up a few times. The V call is TRBV7-9, the J call TRBJ2-5; TRBD1 agrees at 11 bases. Trimming took 4 bases from V and 5 from J; bases not matched to a gene: 6. The CDR3 has 15 amino acids. Germline-derived CDR1 and CDR2 are SEHNR and FQNEAQ (reference sequence). Written as DNA, the CDR3 is TGTGCCAGCAGCTACCGGGACAGGGGGTCGGAGACCCAGTACTTC. Its translation: CASSYRDRGSETQYF.

This clonotype turned up a few times. For the CDR3, the DNA is TGCAGTGCTAGAGAACTAGCGGGAGTGTTCGATGAGCAGTTCTTC. It yields the protein CSARELAGVFDEQFF. The chain is built from TRBV20-1 and TRBJ2-1; 11 bases match TRBD2. V trimming: 0 bases; J trimming: 8 bases; junction bases outside the gene matches: 6. CDR3 length: 15 residues. The V gene's germline CDR1 is DFQATT and CDR2 SNEGSKA (reference sequence).

This clonotype has at least ten counts. V is TRBV20-1 and J is TRBJ2-3; 7 nucleotides agree with TRBD1. Looked up from germline, CDR1 is DFQATT and CDR2 is SNEGSKA (reference sequence). The CDR3 has 11 residues. Trimming removed 7 bases from V and 4 bases from J; junction bases left unmatched: 2. As DNA, the CDR3 is TGCAGTGTAACAGGGGCAGATACGCAGTATTTT. It specifies CSVTGADTQYF.

This clonotype appeared many times. The chain employs TRBV6-4 and TRBJ2-7; no firm D call. CDR3 length equals 13 residues. Germline V gene sequence: CDR1 MRHNA, CDR2 SNTAGT. V gave up 0 bases and J gave up 7 bases, with 10 bases separating them. As DNA, the CDR3 is TGTGCCAGCAGTGACTCCATCCGGTCTGAGCAGTACTTC. This sequence encodes CASSDSIRSEQYF.

Concerning this clonotype itself: The junction and the germline gene differ at one end; a read error may be behind it. The rearrangement uses TRBV15 and TRBJ2-1; D may be TRBD1 or TRBD2 (6 bases each). CDR3 length: 15 amino acids. From germline, CDR1 is LNHNV and CDR2 YYDKDF (reference sequence). Here the CDR3 DNA reads TGTGCCACCCCGACCACTTGGGGGGCCGACAATGAGCAGTCCTTC. As protein: CATPTTWGADNEQSF.

This clonotype occurred many times. This CDR3 reads CASSLDSSLAYNMGEQFF. CDR3 bases: TGTGCCAGCAGCTTAGATAGTAGCCTTGCGTACAATATGGGTGAGCAGTTCTTC. The rearrangement links TRBV7-2 to TRBJ2-1; no firm D call. Germline CDR1 is SGHTA and CDR2 is FQGNSA. V was trimmed by 1 base and J by 9 bases, leaving 25 bases between them. The CDR3 spans 18 residues. Variable domain in full (rest from reference TRBV7-2 and TRBJ2-1): GAGVSQSPSNKVTEKGKDVELRCDPISGHTALYWYRQSLGQGLEFLIYFQGNSAPDKSGLPSDRFSAERTGGSVSTLTIQRTQQEDSAVYLCASSLDSSLAYNMGEQFFGPGTRLTVL.

The chain joins TRBV27 to TRBJ2-7; 7 positions match TRBD2. The CDR3 extends over 16 amino acids. J was trimmed by 6 bases and V by 5 bases; bases with no gene match: 16. Germline CDR1 MNHEY, CDR2 SMNVEV (reference sequence). The CDR3 protein is CASSLLGVAGDSEQYF. DNA for the CDR3: TGTGCCAGCAGTCTCCTTGGAGTCGCGGGAGATAGCGAGCAGTACTTC.

This clonotype occurred a few times. This chain joins TRBV6-2 or TRBV6-3 and TRBJ2-3; the match to TRBD2 covers 10 bases. Germline trimming cut 8 bases from V and 1 base from J; bases unmatched to any gene: 6. The germline CDR1 and CDR2 sequences are MNHEY and SVGEGT. This CDR3 is 15 amino acids long. As DNA, the CDR3 is TGTGCCAGCCGCCCCCTAGCGGGGGGCACAGATACGCAGTATTTT. Its translation is CASRPLAGGTDTQYF.

There are a few counts of this clonotype. The J gene is TRBJ2-7, the V gene TRBV12-3 or TRBV12-4; TRBD1 might be the D (6 bases). The CDR3 length is 14 residues. V shed 3 bases and J shed 2 bases, with 11 bases lying between them. This CDR3 is CASSLRQAPYEQYF. DNA for the CDR3: TGTGCCAGCAGTTTGCGACAGGCCCCCTACGAGCAGTACTTC.

A few counts support this clonotype. This rearrangement joins TRBV27 to TRBJ2-7; 7 bases are shared with TRBD1. Per the germline V gene, CDR1 is MNHEY and CDR2 is SMNVEV (reference sequence). This CDR3 comprises 13 residues. V lost 8 bases and J lost 1; bases outside the gene matches: 5. In DNA, the CDR3 is TGTGCCAGCGCATGGGACAGATCCTACGAGCAGTACTTC. As protein: CASAWDRSYEQYF.

At least ten counts were recorded for this clonotype. The chain uses TRBV5-6 and TRBJ1-1; D remains unclear. There are 12 residues in the CDR3. Germline V CDR1 and CDR2: SGHDT, YYEEEE. Between the trimmed V and J ends, which lost 0 bases and 6 bases, there was a span of 6 bases. The chain's CDR3 is CASSLASAEAFF. For the CDR3, the DNA is TGTGCCAGCAGCTTGGCGTCAGCTGAAGCTTTCTTT.

This chain connects TRBV14 to TRBJ1-2, with D perhaps matching TRBD1 (5 bases). The CDR3 is made up of 16 amino acids. V was pared by 0 bases and J by 3 bases, with 14 bases between. Germline CDR1 and CDR2: SGHDN and FVKESK. The CDR3, as DNA: TGTGCCAGCAGCCAAGATCACGCCAGGGCCCACTATGGCTACACCTTC. Residues: CASSQDHARAHYGYTF.